The clone carrying this T cell receptor beta chain was observed a handful of times. This entry is derived from a study of response to subunit inactivated influenza vaccine. Germline V gene lookup returns CDR1 LGHNA and CDR2 YSLEER. V dropped 0 bases and J dropped 5 bases, with 13 bases sitting between them. CDR3 length: 15 amino acids. MiXCR was run by TCRdb on the RT-PCR reads, yielding one entry per CDR3 protein. Of 500,000 to 600,000 distinct CDR3 sequences in the sample, 12% were seen once. The rearrangement joins TRBV4-3 to TRBJ1-2; D gene uncertain. The sample in question was PBMCs from blood, obtained on the day of vaccination. The TCR sequence derives from a man aged 45 to 65 who received an inactivated influenza vaccine. Here the CDR3 DNA reads TGCGCCAGCAGCCAAGATCTAGGCTGGTCATATGGCTACACCTTC. Amino acids: CASSQDLGWSYGYTF.